The 19 T cell receptor beta chains below come from one sample, sequenced in a study of CD8 T cells in ankylosing spondylitis. In TCRdb, the 5' RACE reads were re-called with MiXCR into one record per CDR3 protein. Of about 160,000 distinct CDR3 sequences in the sample, 9.8% were seen once. Material: blood, either unsorted or a sorted T cell fraction (not recorded which). Source of these receptors: a female donor with ankylosing spondylitis or in good health (not recorded which).

This chain joins TRBV4-2 and TRBJ1-1; D is unclear. The length of the CDR3 is 11 residues. Germline V gene lookup returns CDR1 LGHNA and CDR2 YNFKEQ. V dropped 6 bases and J dropped 7 bases, with 9 bases sitting between them. The CDR3 DNA reads as TGTGCCAGCAGAATCGGTTTTGAAGCTTTCTTT. Amino acids: CASRIGFEAFF.

This clonotype was found a few times. This chain joins TRBV9 and TRBJ1-1; no reliable D call. Germline V lookup: CDR1 SGDLS, CDR2 YYNGEE. This CDR3 has 13 amino acids. With 3 bases removed from V and 0 bases from J, the gap between germline ends came to 6 bases. Here the CDR3 DNA reads TGTGCCAGCAGCGAAACAGTGAACACTGAAGCTTTCTTT. This translates into CASSETVNTEAFF.

This clonotype was detected only a few times. The chain recombines TRBV7-2 with TRBJ2-7; D perhaps matches TRBD2 (6 bases). The V end lost 5 bases, the J end lost 2 bases, and 13 bases lay between the germline ends. CDR3 length: 14 residues. CDR1 SGHTA and CDR2 FQGNSA come from the germline V gene. CDR3 residues: CASSQAGLTYEQYF. CDR3 sequence (DNA): TGTGCCAGCAGCCAGGCGGGGTTAACCTACGAGCAGTACTTC.

This clonotype has more than one count but fewer than ten. The V and J genes are TRBV6-2 or TRBV6-3 and TRBJ1-6, with no clear D. The CDR3 is 13 amino acids. Germline assignment: CDR1 MNHEY and CDR2 SVGEGT. V was cut by 5 bases and J by 9 bases, with 11 bases left in between. In nucleotides, the CDR3 is TGTGCCAGCAGTGAGGGAGGCGGTTCACCCCTCCACTTT. Encoded protein: CASSEGGGSPLHF.

This clonotype was seen a handful of times. This sequence joins TRBV2 and TRBJ2-7; a possible D gene is TRBD2 (7 bases). CDR1 and CDR2 from the germline V gene are SNHLY and FYNNEI. The CDR3 spans 13 residues. Here the CDR3 reads CATQRGGVREQYF. CDR3 DNA: TGTGCTACCCAAAGGGGGGGAGTAAGGGAGCAGTACTTC.

This clonotype was picked up a small number of times. The chain combines TRBV19 with TRBJ2-1, with D possibly matching TRBD2 (7 bases). CDR1 is LNHDA and CDR2 is SQIVND in the germline V gene (reference sequence). CDR3 length equals 16 residues. V gave up 9 bases and J gave up 4 bases, with 22 bases separating them. CDR3 amino acids: CASSFKGGAHYNEQFF. CDR3 DNA sequence: TGTGCCAGCAGTTTCAAAGGGGGGGCGCATTACAATGAGCAGTTCTTC.

There are many counts of this clonotype. The gene calls are TRBV19 and TRBJ2-1, with TRBD2 identical over 7 bases. From germline, CDR1 is LNHDA and CDR2 SQIVND (reference sequence). Unmatched junction bases numbered 9, after V lost 5 bases and J lost 2 bases. The CDR3 loop spans 16 amino acids. As DNA, the CDR3 is TGTGCCAGTAGTTTAAGGCGACTAGCAGCCTACAATGAGCAGTTCTTC. This gives the protein CASSLRRLAAYNEQFF.

This clonotype was seen a handful of times. The CDR3 is CAWSVAGSYNEQFF. In nucleotides, the CDR3 is TGTGCCTGGAGTGTAGCGGGCTCCTACAATGAGCAGTTCTTC. The chain has TRBV30 and TRBJ2-1; perhaps TRBD2 as D (6 bases). The CDR3 consists of 14 residues. V was cut by 0 bases and J by 0 bases, with 6 bases left in between. Germline-derived CDR1 and CDR2 are GTSNPN and SVGIG (reference sequence).

Here the CDR3 reads CASSPGQLVVANTGELFF. In nucleotides, the CDR3 is TGTGCCAGCAGTCCCGGACAGCTCGTAGTCGCGAACACCGGGGAGCTGTTTTTT. J is TRBJ2-2 and V is TRBV27, with D perhaps TRBD1 (6 bases). The CDR3 sequence is 18 residues long. Trimming left V 5 bases short and J 0 bases short, with 19 bases between. CDR1 is MNHEY, CDR2 SMNVEV, per germline (reference sequence).

This clonotype turned up a few times. The J gene is TRBJ2-4, the V gene TRBV30; 7 bases line up with TRBD2. The V segment lost 3 bases and the J segment 8 bases; nucleotides outside the gene matches: 10. Germline V gives CDR1 GTSNPN, CDR2 SVGIG (reference sequence). The CDR3 loop spans 14 amino acids. The CDR3 DNA reads TGTGCCTGGAGCTCGGGGGGAGCGGGGCACATTCAGTACTTC. This codes for CAWSSGGAGHIQYF.

This chain uses TRBV6-2 or TRBV6-3 with TRBJ2-7; no clear D. This CDR3 is built from 12 residues. CDR1 is MNHEY and CDR2 is SVGEGT in the germline V gene. The V and J ends lost 2 bases and 5 bases respectively, with 7 bases between them. CDR3 sequence reads: CASSYPVDEQYF. The CDR3 DNA is TGTGCCAGCAGTTACCCGGTCGACGAGCAGTACTTC.

This clonotype turned up a few times. The chain carries TRBV7-9 and TRBJ1-6; D is undetermined. This CDR3 comprises 16 residues. Trimming removed 5 bases at V and 3 bases at J, with 14 bases between. Germline lookup yields CDR1 SEHNR and CDR2 FQNEAQ (reference sequence). The CDR3 protein is CASSPSGNFYNSPLHF. The DNA for the CDR3 is TGTGCCAGCAGCCCCTCGGGGAACTTCTATAATTCACCCCTCCACTTT.

This clonotype has more than one count but fewer than ten. The V and J genes are TRBV7-2 and TRBJ2-5; possible D gene TRBD2, 6 bases. The CDR3 covers 14 residues. Trimming took 5 bases from V and 5 from J, leaving 15 bases between them. Germline V gene lookup returns CDR1 SGHTA and CDR2 FQGNSA. The CDR3 loop is CASSPTRGDETQYF. CDR3 coding DNA: TGTGCCAGCAGCCCGACTAGAGGGGATGAGACCCAGTACTTC.

This clonotype came up many times. The chain has TRBV9 and TRBJ1-1, with D unclear. Germline values: CDR1 SGDLS, CDR2 YYNGEE. This CDR3 is built from 14 residues. Deletions cut 7 bases from V and 1 base from J, with 14 bases between. The chain's CDR3 is CASGAGGSNTEAFF. Here the CDR3 DNA reads TGTGCCAGCGGCGCGGGTGGGTCGAACACTGAAGCTTTCTTT.

The genes are TRBV9 and TRBJ2-3; TRBD2 matches 7 bases. Losses at the gene ends were 0 bases for V and 2 bases for J; bases not matched to a gene: 3. Per germline, CDR1 SGDLS and CDR2 YYNGEE. This CDR3 region has 15 residues. The CDR3 loop reads CASSVGGSNTDTQYF. CDR3 DNA: TGTGCCAGCAGCGTAGGCGGGAGTAACACAGATACGCAGTATTTT.

This chain connects TRBV11-3 to TRBJ2-5; no clear D. CDR3 length: 14 residues. Germline V gene data show CDR1 as SGHNT and CDR2 as YENEEA. The germline V and J ends were trimmed by 1 base and 12 bases, with 18 bases remaining between them. The CDR3 DNA reads TGTGCCAGCAGCTTAGTGGACGGGCCCCGGGCCGAGTACTTC. This gives the protein CASSLVDGPRAEYF.

This clonotype was recorded a few times. This chain links TRBV12-3 or TRBV12-4 with TRBJ2-2; D uncertain. CDR3 length: 14 amino acids. The germline V and J ends were trimmed by 3 bases and 4 bases, with 9 bases remaining between them. Here the CDR3 reads CASSFSSATGELFF. CDR3 DNA sequence: TGTGCCAGCAGTTTTTCCTCGGCCACCGGGGAGCTGTTTTTT.

The chain couples TRBV9 to TRBJ1-1; a possible D gene is TRBD1 (5 bases). With 1 base removed from V and 4 bases from J, the gap between germline ends came to 8 bases. The germline CDR1 and CDR2 sequences are SGDLS and YYNGEE. The CDR3 runs to 13 residues. In DNA, the CDR3 is TGTGCCAGCAGCGTAAAAGGGACCACTGAAGCTTTCTTT. As protein: CASSVKGTTEAFF. Using reference TRBV9 and TRBJ1-1 for the parts outside the CDR3, the full variable domain is DSGVTQTPKHLITATGQRVTLRCSPRSGDLSVYWYQQSLDQGLQFLIQYYNGEERAKGNILERFSAQQFPDLHSELNLSSLELGDSALYFCASSVKGTTEAFFGQGTRLTVV.

The V gene is TRBV28, the J gene TRBJ2-1; D is possibly TRBD1 or TRBD2 (6 bases each). In germline, CDR1 is MDHEN, CDR2 SYDVKM. V was clipped by 11 bases and J by 9 bases, with 20 bases between them. CDR3 length: 13 residues. CDR3 sequence (DNA): TGTGCCTCCTCTTTTTTAGGAGGGGGTGAGCAGTTCTTC. It specifies CASSFLGGGEQFF.